The present T cell receptor (beta chain) was sequenced within a study of tumor-infiltrating lymphocytes in primary liver carcinoma. Study findings and constraints: Tumor region pairs showed greater overlap than either tumor-adjacent or tumor-blood pairs did.

Bulk tissue was left unsorted, and RNA and DNA were co-extracted from about 21-30 mg of it. The authors made TCR beta cDNA from approximately 490 ng total RNA with a constant-region primer. Three rounds of nested multiplex PCR with slightly modified ARM-PCR produced TCR beta libraries. The study ran its first two PCR rounds for approximately 11 cycles each, using TRBV1-TRBV30 forward primers and a C-beta reverse primer. TCRdb processed the multiplex PCR reads anew with MiXCR; each CDR3 protein has one entry. The profile shows 40,000 to 45,000 distinct CDR3 sequences, 73% of them singletons. This clonotype was observed a few times. Its antigen remains unknown. A read error may produce the germline difference seen at one junction end. Germline-derived CDR1 and CDR2 are MNHNS and SASEGT. The length of the CDR3 is 15 residues.

The sample was liver tumor tissue from sampling region 2. Subset: tumor region T2, inferior pole. The chain couples TRBV6-1 to TRBJ2-3, with 9 bases that match TRBD2. This receptor was identified in a middle-aged man with primary liver carcinoma and hepatitis B virus infection. The CDR3 reads CAGSESSSGADKQYF. Written as DNA, the CDR3 is TGTGCCGGCAGTGAATCGTCTAGCGGGGCAGATAAGCAGTATTTT.